This entry describes one T cell receptor beta chain. The antigen is undetermined. Germline loops: CDR1 SGHVS, CDR2 FNYEAQ. The CDR3 is 15 residues long. Deletions cut 3 bases from V and 0 bases from J, with 10 bases between. Time point of the sample: peripheral blood 6 weeks after treatment start. The data belong to a study of PD-L1 blockade in urothelial cancer. Study in general: Of under 30 patients, approximately 23 were males with bladder-origin urothelial cancer. Patients previously received 0 to 3 chemotherapy regimens. Blood analysis was done at 3 weeks (second dose) and 6 weeks after treatment began.

Study-level results: Pretreatment TCR clonality in blood, when below the median, was predictive of better survival.

Generated by immunoSEQ multiplex PCR, the TCRdb table keeps only in-frame clones and is missing some. The sample shows some 120,000 clones, more than 85% of them seen only once. This rearrangement joins TRBV7-6 to TRBJ2-3, with a tentative D call TRBD2 (5 bases). This receptor was identified in a man aged 55 to 70 with urothelial cancer. The starting material was PBMCs, obtained around atezolizumab (anti-PD-L1) treatment. The DNA of the CDR3 is TGTGCCAGCAGCTTCTTCGGGGTTAGCACAGATACGCAGTATTTT. Protein product: CASSFFGVSTDTQYF.